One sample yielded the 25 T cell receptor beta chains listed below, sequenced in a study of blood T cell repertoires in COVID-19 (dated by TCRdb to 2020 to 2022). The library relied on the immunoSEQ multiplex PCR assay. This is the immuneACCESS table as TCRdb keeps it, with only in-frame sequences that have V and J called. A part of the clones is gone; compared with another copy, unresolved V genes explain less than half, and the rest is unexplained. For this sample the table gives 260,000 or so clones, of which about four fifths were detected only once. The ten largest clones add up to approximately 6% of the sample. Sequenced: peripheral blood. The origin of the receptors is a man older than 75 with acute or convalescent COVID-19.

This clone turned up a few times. The CDR3 here is CASSPPGRVGVEQYF. As DNA, the CDR3 is TGTGCCAGCTCACCACCCGGGAGGGTTGGGGTCGAGCAGTACTTC. V gene TRBV18 combines with J gene TRBJ2-7; 8 nucleotides align to TRBD2. CDR1 and CDR2 from the germline V gene are KGHSH and LQKENI. The CDR3 runs 15 residues. The V gene end was trimmed by 0 bases and the J gene end by 6 bases; junction bases not matched to a gene: 7.

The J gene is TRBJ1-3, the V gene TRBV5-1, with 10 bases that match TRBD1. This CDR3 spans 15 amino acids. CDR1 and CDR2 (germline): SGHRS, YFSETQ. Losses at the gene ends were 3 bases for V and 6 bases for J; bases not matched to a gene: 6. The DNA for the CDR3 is TGCGCCAGCAGCTGGGGACAGGGGCCTGCAAACACCATATATTTT. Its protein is CASSWGQGPANTIYF.

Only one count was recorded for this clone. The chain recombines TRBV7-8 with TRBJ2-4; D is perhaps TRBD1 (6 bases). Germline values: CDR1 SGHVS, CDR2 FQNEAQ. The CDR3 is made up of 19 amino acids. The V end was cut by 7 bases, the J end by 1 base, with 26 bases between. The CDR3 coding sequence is TGTGCCAGCACCCCAGTGGGGACACAAAAAAGGGGGGCCAAAAACATTCAGTACTTC. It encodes CASTPVGTQKRGAKNIQYF.

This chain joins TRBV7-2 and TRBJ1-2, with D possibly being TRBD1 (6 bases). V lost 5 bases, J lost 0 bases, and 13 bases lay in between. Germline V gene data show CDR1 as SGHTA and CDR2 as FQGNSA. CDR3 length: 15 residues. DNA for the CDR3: TGTGCCAGCAGCCCCGGGACATCCCCTAACTATGGCTACACCTTC. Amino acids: CASSPGTSPNYGYTF.

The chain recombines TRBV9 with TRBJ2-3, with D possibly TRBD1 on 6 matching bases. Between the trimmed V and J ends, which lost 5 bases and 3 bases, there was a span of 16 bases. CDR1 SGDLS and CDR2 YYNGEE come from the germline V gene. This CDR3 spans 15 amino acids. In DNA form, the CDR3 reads TGTGCCAGCAGTCTTAGACAGGCCCCTACAGATACGCAGTATTTT. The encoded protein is CASSLRQAPTDTQYF.

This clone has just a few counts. The CDR3 coding sequence is TGTGCCAGTGCGGAAGGAACCATCCGCACAGATACGCAGTATTTT. Amino acids: CASAEGTIRTDTQYF. The chain recombines TRBV5-6 with TRBJ2-3; D is ambiguous. V was clipped by 8 bases and J by 1 base, with 17 bases between them. This CDR3 is built from 15 residues. Germline CDR1 and CDR2: SGHDT and YYEEEE. Full variable domain (remainder filled in from reference TRBV5-6 and TRBJ2-3): DAGVTQSPTHLIKTRGQQVTLRCSPKSGHDTVSWYQQALGQGPQFIFQYYEEEERQRGNFPDRFSGHQFPNYSSELNVNALLLGDSALYLCASAEGTIRTDTQYFGPGTRLTVL.

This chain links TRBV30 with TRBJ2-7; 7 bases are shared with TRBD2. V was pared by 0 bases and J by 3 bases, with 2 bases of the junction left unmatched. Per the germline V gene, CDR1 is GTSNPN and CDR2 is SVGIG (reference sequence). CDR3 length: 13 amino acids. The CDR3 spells CAWSVGGNYEQYF. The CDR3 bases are TGTGCCTGGAGTGTGGGGGGGAACTACGAGCAGTACTTC.

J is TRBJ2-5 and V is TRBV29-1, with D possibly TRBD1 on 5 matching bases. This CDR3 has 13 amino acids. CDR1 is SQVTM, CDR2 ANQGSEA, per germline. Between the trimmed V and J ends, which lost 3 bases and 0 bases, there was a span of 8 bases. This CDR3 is CSVEAGYQETQYF. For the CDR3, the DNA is TGCAGCGTTGAGGCAGGGTACCAAGAGACCCAGTACTTC. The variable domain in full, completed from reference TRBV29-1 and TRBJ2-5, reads SAVISQKPSRDICQRGTSLTIQCQVDSQVTMMFWYRQQPGQSLTLIATANQGSEATYESGFVIDKFPISRPNLTFSTLTVSNMSPEDSSIYLCSVEAGYQETQYFGPGTRLLVL.

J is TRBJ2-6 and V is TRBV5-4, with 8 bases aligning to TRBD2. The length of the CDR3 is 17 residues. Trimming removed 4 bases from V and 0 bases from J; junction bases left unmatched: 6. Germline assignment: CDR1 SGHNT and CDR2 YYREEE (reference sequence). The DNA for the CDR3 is TGTGCCAGCAGCCCCCGGGAGGGGCTCTCTGGGGCCAACGTCCTGACTTTC. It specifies CASSPREGLSGANVLTF.

The CDR3 DNA is TGTGCCAGTACCGGGACTTTCAGCTCTGGAAACACCATATATTTT. Translation: CASTGTFSSGNTIYF. The chain links TRBV19 to TRBJ1-3, with D possibly TRBD1 on 5 matching bases. Germline V CDR1 and CDR2: LNHDA, SQIVND (reference sequence). The CDR3 is 15 amino acids. The ends were cut back, 7 bases at V and 0 bases at J, with 13 bases in the middle.

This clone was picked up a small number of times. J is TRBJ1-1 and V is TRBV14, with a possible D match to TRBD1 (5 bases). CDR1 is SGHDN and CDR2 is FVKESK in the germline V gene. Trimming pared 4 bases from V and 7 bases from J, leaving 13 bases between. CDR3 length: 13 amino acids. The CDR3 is CASSLLGGGEAFF. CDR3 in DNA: TGTGCCAGCAGCCTTCTGGGGGGAGGTGAAGCTTTCTTT. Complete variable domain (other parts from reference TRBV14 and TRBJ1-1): EAGVTQFPSHSVIEKGQTVTLRCDPISGHDNLYWYRRVMGKEIKFLLHFVKESKQDESGMPNNRFLAERTGGTYSTLKVQPAELEDSGVYFCASSLLGGGEAFFGQGTRLTVV.

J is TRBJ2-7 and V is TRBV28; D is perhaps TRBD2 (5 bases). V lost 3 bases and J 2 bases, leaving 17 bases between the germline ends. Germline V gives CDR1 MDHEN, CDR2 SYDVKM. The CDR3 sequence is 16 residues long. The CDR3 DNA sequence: TGTGCCAGCAGTTTGGTGGGCGCGGGCAGCGCCTACGAGCAGTACTTC. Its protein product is CASSLVGAGSAYEQYF.

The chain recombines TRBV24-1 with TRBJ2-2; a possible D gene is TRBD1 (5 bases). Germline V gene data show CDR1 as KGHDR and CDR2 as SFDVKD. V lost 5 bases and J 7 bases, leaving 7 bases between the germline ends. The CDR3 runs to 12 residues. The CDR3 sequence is CATSARVGELFF. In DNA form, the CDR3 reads TGTGCCACCAGTGCCAGGGTCGGGGAGCTGTTTTTT.

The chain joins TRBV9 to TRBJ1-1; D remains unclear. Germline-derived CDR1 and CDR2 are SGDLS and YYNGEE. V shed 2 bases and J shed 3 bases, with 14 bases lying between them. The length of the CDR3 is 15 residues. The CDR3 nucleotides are TGTGCCAGCAGCGTTATTCCCGAAACGGACACTGAAGCTTTCTTT. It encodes CASSVIPETDTEAFF.

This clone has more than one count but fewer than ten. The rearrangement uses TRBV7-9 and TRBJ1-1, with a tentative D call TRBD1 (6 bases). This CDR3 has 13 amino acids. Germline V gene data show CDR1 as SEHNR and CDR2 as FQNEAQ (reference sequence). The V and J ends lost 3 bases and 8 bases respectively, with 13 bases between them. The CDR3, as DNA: TGTGCCAGCAGCTTTATGGGGGCCCGGGAAGCTTTCTTT. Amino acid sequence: CASSFMGAREAFF.

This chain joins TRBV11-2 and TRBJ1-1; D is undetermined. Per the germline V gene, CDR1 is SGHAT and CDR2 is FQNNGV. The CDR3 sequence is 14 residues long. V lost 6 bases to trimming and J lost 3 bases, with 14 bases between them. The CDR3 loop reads CASSSTSGDTEAFF. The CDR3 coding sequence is TGTGCCAGCAGTTCAACCAGCGGGGACACTGAAGCTTTCTTT. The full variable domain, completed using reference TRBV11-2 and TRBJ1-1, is EAGVAQSPRYKIIEKRQSVAFWCNPISGHATLYWYQQILGQGPKLLIQFQNNGVVDDSQLPKDRFSAERLKGVDSTLKIQPAKLEDSAVYLCASSSTSGDTEAFFGQGTRLTVV.

The CDR3 DNA reads as TGCGCCAGCAGCTTTTCAGCGAACACCGGGGAGCTGTTTTTT. Translating it yields CASSFSANTGELFF. V and J are TRBV5-1 and TRBJ2-2, with no clear D. CDR1 is SGHRS, CDR2 YFSETQ, per germline. Trimming took off 2 bases at V and 0 bases at J, with 5 bases between the two ends. This CDR3 comprises 14 residues.

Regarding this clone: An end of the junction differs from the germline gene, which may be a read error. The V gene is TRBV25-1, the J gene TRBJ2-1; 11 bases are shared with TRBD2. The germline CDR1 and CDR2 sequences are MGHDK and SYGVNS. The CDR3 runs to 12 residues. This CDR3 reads CASSALAGASVF. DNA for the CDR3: TGTGCCAGCAGTGCACTAGCGGGAGCTTCTGTCTTC.

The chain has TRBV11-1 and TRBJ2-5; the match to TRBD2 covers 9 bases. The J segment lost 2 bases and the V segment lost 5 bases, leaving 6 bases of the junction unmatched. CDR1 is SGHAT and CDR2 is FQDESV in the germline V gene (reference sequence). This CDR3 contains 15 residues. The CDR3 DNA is TGTGCCAGCAGCCCGGGGACTAGCAGACAAGAGACCCAGTACTTC. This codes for CASSPGTSRQETQYF. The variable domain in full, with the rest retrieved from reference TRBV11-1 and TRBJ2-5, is EAEVAQSPRYKITEKSQAVAFWCDPISGHATLYWYRQILGQGPELLVQFQDESVVDDSQLPKDRFSAERLKGVDSTLKIQPAELGDSAMYLCASSPGTSRQETQYFGPGTRLLVL.

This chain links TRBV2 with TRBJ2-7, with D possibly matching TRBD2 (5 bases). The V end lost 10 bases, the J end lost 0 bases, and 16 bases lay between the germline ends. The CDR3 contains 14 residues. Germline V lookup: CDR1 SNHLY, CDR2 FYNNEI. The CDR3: CATSNARDSYEQYF. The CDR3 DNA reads TGTGCCACTAGCAATGCCCGAGACTCCTACGAGCAGTACTTC.

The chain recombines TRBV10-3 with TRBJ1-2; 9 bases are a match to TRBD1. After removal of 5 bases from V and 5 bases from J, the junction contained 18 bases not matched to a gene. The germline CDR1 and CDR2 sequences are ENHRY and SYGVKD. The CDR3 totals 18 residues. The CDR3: CAISTPAGTGKDRYGYTF. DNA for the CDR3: TGTGCCATCAGTACCCCGGCCGGGACAGGGAAGGATAGATATGGCTACACCTTC.

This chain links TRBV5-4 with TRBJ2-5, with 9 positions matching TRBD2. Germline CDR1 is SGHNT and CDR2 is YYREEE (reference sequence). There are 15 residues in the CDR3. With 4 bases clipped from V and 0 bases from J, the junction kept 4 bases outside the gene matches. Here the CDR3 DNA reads TGTGCCAGCAGCCCGACTAGCGGCCACCAAGAGACCCAGTACTTC. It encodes CASSPTSGHQETQYF.

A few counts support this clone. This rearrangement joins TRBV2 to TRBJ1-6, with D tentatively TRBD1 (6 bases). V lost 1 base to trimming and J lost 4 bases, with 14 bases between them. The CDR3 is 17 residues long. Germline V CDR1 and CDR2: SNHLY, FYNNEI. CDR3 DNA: TGTGCCAGCAGTGAAGGGCCTACAGGGTTGTATAATTCACCCCTCCACTTT. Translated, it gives CASSEGPTGLYNSPLHF. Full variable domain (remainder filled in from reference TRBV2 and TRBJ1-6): EPEVTQTPSHQVTQMGQEVILRCVPISNHLYFYWYRQILGQKVEFLVSFYNNEISEKSEIFDDQFSVERPDGSNFTLKIRSTKLEDSAMYFCASSEGPTGLYNSPLHFGNGTRLTVT.

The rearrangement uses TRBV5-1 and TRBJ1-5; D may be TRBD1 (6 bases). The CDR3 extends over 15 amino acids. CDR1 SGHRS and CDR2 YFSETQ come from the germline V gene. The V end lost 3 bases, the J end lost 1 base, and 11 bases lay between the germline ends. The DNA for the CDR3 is TGCGCCAGCAGCTCAGGGGCTGGAAGCAATCAGCCCCAGCATTTT. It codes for CASSSGAGSNQPQHF.

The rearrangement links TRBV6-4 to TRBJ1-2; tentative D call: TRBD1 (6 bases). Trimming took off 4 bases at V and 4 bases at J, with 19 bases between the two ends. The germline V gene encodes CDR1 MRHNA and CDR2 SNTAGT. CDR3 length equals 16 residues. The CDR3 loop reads CASSAPPAGAPYGYTF. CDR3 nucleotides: TGTGCCAGCAGTGCTCCCCCCGCGGGGGCCCCCTATGGCTACACCTTC.